A single sample gave rise to the 25 T cell receptor beta chains below, sequenced in a study of shared clonotypes between healthy human individuals. The table came from immunoSEQ multiplex PCR; TCRdb's copy has only in-frame clones and leaves some out. The sample records 2 million to 3 million clones, 93% being singletons. Sequencing input: naive CD4+ T cells from PBMCs. Subset: CD45RA+ positively selected. Receptor source: a man aged 18 to 30 in good health. Some clones in this sample may be carry-over from other donors' samples.

The V gene is TRBV11-2, the J gene TRBJ2-1, with D hard to call. Germline V lookup: CDR1 SGHAT, CDR2 FQNNGV. The V end was cut by 8 bases, the J end by 4 bases, with 12 bases between. The CDR3 totals 13 residues. The CDR3 DNA is TGTGCCAGCGTACGGAGAGGTTACAATGAGCAGTTCTTC. Its translation is CASVRRGYNEQFF.

This chain joins TRBV5-5 and TRBJ2-3; 12 positions agree with TRBD2. The V and J ends lost 7 bases and 3 bases, in that order; junction bases with no gene match: 9. The CDR3 is 16 residues long. Per the germline V gene, CDR1 is SGHKS and CDR2 is YYEKEE (reference sequence). The CDR3 DNA sequence: TGTGCCAGCTCTCGACTAGCGGGAGATGGGACAGATACGCAGTATTTT. Translation: CASSRLAGDGTDTQYF.

The V and J genes are TRBV6-1 and TRBJ2-7, with D uncertain. Germline V lookup: CDR1 MNHNS, CDR2 SASEGT. With 0 bases removed from V and 3 bases from J, the gap between germline ends came to 9 bases. CDR3 length equals 14 residues. CDR3 region: CASSEAGNYYEQYF. The CDR3 DNA sequence: TGTGCCAGCAGTGAAGCAGGCAACTACTACGAGCAGTACTTC.

The V call is TRBV6-1, the J call TRBJ2-7; tentative D call: TRBD2 (7 bases). The V end lost 7 bases, the J end lost 3 bases, and 16 bases lay between the germline ends. From germline, CDR1 is MNHNS and CDR2 SASEGT. The CDR3 has 14 amino acids. CDR3 sequence: CASTLMGGLYEQYF. The CDR3 bases are TGTGCCAGCACTTTGATGGGGGGGCTCTACGAGCAGTACTTC.

This clone was seen once. The chain uses TRBV6-1 and TRBJ2-5; possibly TRBD1 for D (6 bases). The germline V gene encodes CDR1 MNHNS and CDR2 SASEGT. Deletions cut 6 bases from V and 1 base from J, with 9 bases between. The length of the CDR3 is 13 residues. In DNA form, the CDR3 reads TGTGCCAGCAGAGGACAGTTCCAAGAGACCCAGTACTTC. Translated, it gives CASRGQFQETQYF.

This chain joins TRBV25-1 and TRBJ2-5; D may be TRBD1 or TRBD2 (5 bases each). The CDR3 totals 16 residues. The germline V gene encodes CDR1 MGHDK and CDR2 SYGVNS. The V and J ends lost 3 bases and 2 bases respectively, with 16 bases between them. The CDR3 sequence is CASSDPRTGPQETQYF. In nucleotides, the CDR3 is TGTGCCAGCAGTGATCCCAGGACGGGGCCACAAGAGACCCAGTACTTC.

The CDR3 DNA follows: TGCGCCAGCAGCCACCTACGGTTCCCCGGACTAGCGGGAACAGATACGCAGTATTTT. Amino acid sequence: CASSHLRFPGLAGTDTQYF. This rearrangement joins TRBV4-1 to TRBJ2-3, with TRBD2 identical over 12 bases. The CDR3 consists of 19 residues. The J segment lost 3 bases and the V segment lost 3 bases, leaving 13 bases of the junction unmatched. Germline assignment: CDR1 MGHRA and CDR2 YSYEKL.

The V call is TRBV18, the J call TRBJ1-4; D remains unclear. Germline V lookup: CDR1 KGHSH, CDR2 LQKENI. The CDR3 contains 16 residues. Between the trimmed V and J ends, which lost 2 bases and 0 bases, there was a span of 10 bases. CDR3 nucleotide sequence: TGTGCCAGCTCACCAATCTCCCCCTCAACTAATGAAAAACTGTTTTTT. Amino acids: CASSPISPSTNEKLFF.

Of note for this clone: The sample carries other DNA sequences with the same CDR3. The CDR3 region has the DNA TGTGCCAGCAGTTTATTCCGCTACGAGCAGTACTTC. Translated, it gives CASSLFRYEQYF. The chain is built from TRBV28 and TRBJ2-7; no reliable D call. From germline, CDR1 is MDHEN and CDR2 SYDVKM. The CDR3 is 12 residues long. The V gene lost 1 base and the J gene lost 3 bases, with 4 bases spanning the gap.

The J gene is TRBJ1-2, the V gene TRBV15; D is perhaps TRBD1 (5 bases). This CDR3 comprises 15 residues. The V and J ends lost 0 bases and 4 bases respectively, with 12 bases between them. The germline V gene has CDR1 LNHNV and CDR2 YYDKDF (reference sequence). The CDR3 nucleotides are TGTGCCACCAGCAGAGATGGCAGGGAGTTCTATGGCTACACCTTC. Amino acid sequence: CATSRDGREFYGYTF.

This chain joins TRBV18 and TRBJ1-1; 8 bases line up with TRBD1. J was trimmed by 2 bases and V by 2 bases; bases with no gene match: 4. CDR1 and CDR2 from the germline V gene are KGHSH and LQKENI. This CDR3 is 15 amino acids long. This CDR3 reads CASSPGGTGNTEAFF. CDR3 bases: TGTGCCAGCTCACCAGGTGGGACAGGTAACACTGAAGCTTTCTTT.

About this clone itself: The identical CDR3 is also encoded by other nucleotide sequences in the sample. This chain joins TRBV7-2 and TRBJ2-1; D gene uncertain. V lost 3 bases to trimming and J lost 3 bases, with 3 bases between them. The germline V gene has CDR1 SGHTA and CDR2 FQGNSA. The CDR3 is 12 amino acids. This CDR3 is CASSFVYNEQFF. CDR3 DNA: TGTGCCAGCAGCTTCGTCTACAATGAGCAGTTCTTC.

Turning to this clone: This specimen includes other DNA sequences encoding the same CDR3. This rearrangement joins TRBV19 to TRBJ2-2; 8 bases are a match to TRBD1. The CDR3 totals 14 residues. V gave up 7 bases and J gave up 0 bases; unmatched junction bases: 1. Germline-derived CDR1 and CDR2 are LNHDA and SQIVND (reference sequence). CDR3: CASTGQANTGELFF. The CDR3 DNA reads as TGTGCCAGTACGGGACAGGCGAACACCGGGGAGCTGTTTTTT.

The rearrangement uses TRBV9 and TRBJ2-7, with TRBD1 matching over 7 bases. Germline lookup yields CDR1 SGDLS and CDR2 YYNGEE. The length of the CDR3 is 15 residues. With 0 bases clipped from V and 2 bases from J, the junction kept 5 bases outside the gene matches. As DNA, the CDR3 is TGTGCCAGCAGCGTAGAGGGGGCGCCCCCCTACGAGCAGTACTTC. Encoded protein: CASSVEGAPPYEQYF.

This clone was picked up one time. Other DNA sequences of this sample code for an identical CDR3. V and J are TRBV5-1 and TRBJ2-3; D could derive from TRBD1 or TRBD2 (5 bases each). V was pared by 5 bases and J by 2 bases, with 9 bases between. This CDR3 region has 13 residues. CDR1 and CDR2 (germline): SGHRS, YFSETQ. The DNA for the CDR3 is TGCGCCAGCAGACCCGGGACCACAGATACGCAGTATTTT. It translates to CASRPGTTDTQYF. The full variable domain, its missing parts supplied by reference TRBV5-1 and TRBJ2-3, is KAGVTQTPRYLIKTRGQQVTLSCSPISGHRSVSWYQQTPGQGLQFLFEYFSETQRNKGNFPGRFSGRQFSNSRSEMNVSTLELGDSALYLCASRPGTTDTQYFGPGTRLTVL.

V and J are TRBV27 and TRBJ2-3, with D uncertain. Germline assignment: CDR1 MNHEY and CDR2 SMNVEV (reference sequence). Trimming took 3 bases from V and 0 from J, leaving 10 bases between them. The CDR3 has 15 amino acids. The DNA of the CDR3 is TGTGCCAGCAGTTTGGGCCGATGGAGCACAGATACGCAGTATTTT. This encodes CASSLGRWSTDTQYF.

This chain connects TRBV28 to TRBJ1-2, with D hard to call. Trimming took 1 base from V and 0 from J, leaving 12 bases between them. The CDR3 is 16 amino acids. Germline values: CDR1 MDHEN, CDR2 SYDVKM. The CDR3 loop reads CASSLYWDPANYGYTF. The DNA for the CDR3 is TGTGCCAGCAGTTTATATTGGGATCCAGCTAACTATGGCTACACCTTC.

This clone has a single count. The sample has other DNA sequences that encode this CDR3 too. The CDR3 coding sequence is TGCGCCAGCAGCCCGGGGACTAGCGGGAGTAATGAGCAGTTCTTC. It specifies CASSPGTSGSNEQFF. The rearrangement joins TRBV5-1 to TRBJ2-1, with 14 bases that match TRBD2. Unmatched junction bases numbered 4, after V lost 4 bases and J lost 7 bases. Germline V gene data show CDR1 as SGHRS and CDR2 as YFSETQ. The CDR3 is made up of 15 amino acids. Combining the CDR3 with reference TRBV5-1 and TRBJ2-1 gives the whole variable domain KAGVTQTPRYLIKTRGQQVTLSCSPISGHRSVSWYQQTPGQGLQFLFEYFSETQRNKGNFPGRFSGRQFSNSRSEMNVSTLELGDSALYLCASSPGTSGSNEQFFGPGTRLTVL.

This chain uses TRBV6-5 with TRBJ2-1; TRBD2 matches at 7 bases. The CDR3 spans 13 residues. With 7 bases clipped from V and 3 bases from J, the junction kept 3 bases outside the gene matches. In germline, CDR1 is MNHEY, CDR2 SVGAGI. The CDR3 loop is CASKRDYYNEQFF. DNA of the CDR3: TGTGCCAGCAAACGGGACTACTACAATGAGCAGTTCTTC.

This clone was counted once. The rearrangement joins TRBV7-2 to TRBJ2-7, with 7 bases matching TRBD2. This CDR3 comprises 16 residues. CDR1 is SGHTA, CDR2 FQGNSA, per germline. Trimming cost V 3 bases and J 3 bases; bases outside gene matches: 11. The CDR3 spells CASSFVGGTVGYEQYF. Written as DNA, the CDR3 is TGTGCCAGCAGCTTCGTCGGGGGGACGGTGGGCTACGAGCAGTACTTC.

This clone was counted a single time. The rearrangement links TRBV28 to TRBJ1-3; TRBD1 is a possible D gene (6 bases). V gave up 3 bases and J gave up 0 bases, with 9 bases separating them. The CDR3 has 15 amino acids. Germline V lookup: CDR1 MDHEN, CDR2 SYDVKM. The CDR3: CASSFSGASGNTIYF. In DNA, the CDR3 is TGTGCCAGCAGTTTCTCAGGGGCCTCTGGAAACACCATATATTTT.

The gene calls are TRBV29-1 and TRBJ2-5; D may match TRBD1 or TRBD2 (5 bases each). TRBJ2-7 matches the DNA end more closely, so the J call is doubtful. The CDR3 is 13 residues long. Germline CDR1 and CDR2: SQVTM and ANQGSEA. The CDR3 DNA follows: TGCAGCGCCCGGGACGGGACCTCCTACGAGCAGTACTTC. Translation gives CSARDGTSYEQYF.

The V gene is TRBV29-1, the J gene TRBJ1-2, with TRBD1 as a possible D gene (5 bases). The CDR3 is 17 amino acids. V was cut by 5 bases and J by 0 bases, with 22 bases left in between. Per the germline V gene, CDR1 is SQVTM and CDR2 is ANQGSEA. The CDR3 here is CSVFGLGGTRANYGYTF. CDR3 nucleotides: TGCAGCGTTTTTGGTCTGGGCGGGACGCGAGCTAACTATGGCTACACCTTC.

V gene TRBV10-3 combines with J gene TRBJ1-3; D remains unclear. This CDR3 region has 13 residues. CDR1 is ENHRY, CDR2 SYGVKD, per germline. V lost 6 bases, J lost 2 bases, and 8 bases lay in between. The DNA for the CDR3 is TGTGCCATCAGCGACGGGGCTGGAAACACCATATATTTT. Amino acids: CAISDGAGNTIYF.

The table lists this clone with a count of one. The rearrangement uses TRBV25-1 and TRBJ1-1; no definite D call. The germline V and J ends were trimmed by 1 base and 10 bases, with 16 bases remaining between them. This CDR3 comprises 14 residues. Germline V gives CDR1 MGHDK, CDR2 SYGVNS. CDR3: CASSESLKGSGAFF. The CDR3 DNA sequence: TGTGCCAGCAGTGAATCCCTAAAGGGAAGCGGAGCTTTCTTT.